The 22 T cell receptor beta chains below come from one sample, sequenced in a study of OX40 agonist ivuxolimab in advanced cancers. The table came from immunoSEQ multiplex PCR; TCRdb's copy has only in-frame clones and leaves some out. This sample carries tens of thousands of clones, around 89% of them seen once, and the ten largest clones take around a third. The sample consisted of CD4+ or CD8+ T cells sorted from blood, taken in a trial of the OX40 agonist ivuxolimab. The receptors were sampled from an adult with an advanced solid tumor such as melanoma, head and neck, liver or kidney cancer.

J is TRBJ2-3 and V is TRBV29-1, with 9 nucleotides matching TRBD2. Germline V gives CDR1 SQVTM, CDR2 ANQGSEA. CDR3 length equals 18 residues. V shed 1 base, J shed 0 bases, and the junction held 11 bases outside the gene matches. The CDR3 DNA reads TGCAGCGTTGAAGCTCCCAATAGCGGGAGTGTGAGCACAGATACGCAGTATTTT. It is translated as CSVEAPNSGSVSTDTQYF.

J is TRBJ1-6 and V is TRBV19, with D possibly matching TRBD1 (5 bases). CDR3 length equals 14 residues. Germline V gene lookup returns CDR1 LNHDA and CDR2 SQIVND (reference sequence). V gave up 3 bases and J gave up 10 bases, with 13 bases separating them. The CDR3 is CASSIGGGTSPLHF. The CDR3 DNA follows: TGTGCCAGTAGTATTGGGGGGGGAACATCACCCCTCCACTTT.

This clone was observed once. The CDR3 DNA is TGTGCCAGCAGTCTAAGCGGGGAGTCGAATGAGCAGTTCTTC. Its translation: CASSLSGESNEQFF. This sequence joins TRBV6-5 and TRBJ2-1; 7 bases match TRBD2. This CDR3 region has 14 residues. Germline V gene sequence: CDR1 MNHEY, CDR2 SVGAGI. V shed 5 bases, J shed 7 bases, and the junction held 8 bases outside the gene matches.

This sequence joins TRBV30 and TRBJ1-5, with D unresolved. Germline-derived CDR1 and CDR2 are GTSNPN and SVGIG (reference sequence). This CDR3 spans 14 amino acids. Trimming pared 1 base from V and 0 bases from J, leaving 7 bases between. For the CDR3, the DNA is TGTGCCTGGAGTGATTCTGTTAGCAATCAGCCCCAGCATTTT. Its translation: CAWSDSVSNQPQHF. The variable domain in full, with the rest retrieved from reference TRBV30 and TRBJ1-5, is SQTIHQWPATLVQPVGSPLSLECTVEGTSNPNLYWYRQAAGRGLQLLFYSVGIGQISSEVPQNLSASRPQDRQFILSSKKLLLSDSGFYLCAWSDSVSNQPQHFGDGTRLSIL.

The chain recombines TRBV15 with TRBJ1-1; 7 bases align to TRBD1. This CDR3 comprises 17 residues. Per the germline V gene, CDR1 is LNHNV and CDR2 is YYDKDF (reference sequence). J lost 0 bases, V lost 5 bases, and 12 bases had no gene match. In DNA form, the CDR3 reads TGTGCCACCAGCCCCGCCGCGGGCAGGGGGATGAACACTGAAGCTTTCTTT. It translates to CATSPAAGRGMNTEAFF.

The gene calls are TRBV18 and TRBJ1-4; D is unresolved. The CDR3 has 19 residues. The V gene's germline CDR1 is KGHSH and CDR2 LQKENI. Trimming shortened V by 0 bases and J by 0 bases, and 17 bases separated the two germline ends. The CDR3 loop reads CASSPPPGTPKPTNEKLFF. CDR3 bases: TGTGCCAGCTCACCACCTCCGGGAACACCAAAACCAACTAATGAAAAACTGTTTTTT.

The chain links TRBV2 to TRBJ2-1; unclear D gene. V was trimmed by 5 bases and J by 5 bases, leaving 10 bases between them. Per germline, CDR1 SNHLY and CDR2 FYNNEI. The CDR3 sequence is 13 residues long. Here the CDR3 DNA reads TGTGCCAGCAGTACACGGAATAACAATGAGCAGTTCTTC. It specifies CASSTRNNNEQFF.

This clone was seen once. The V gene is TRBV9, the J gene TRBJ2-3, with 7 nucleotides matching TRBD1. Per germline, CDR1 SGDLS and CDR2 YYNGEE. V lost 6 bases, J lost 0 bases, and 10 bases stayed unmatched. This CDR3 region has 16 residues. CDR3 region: CASTTGTAESTDTQYF. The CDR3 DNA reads TGTGCCAGCACAACCGGGACAGCCGAGAGCACAGATACGCAGTATTTT.

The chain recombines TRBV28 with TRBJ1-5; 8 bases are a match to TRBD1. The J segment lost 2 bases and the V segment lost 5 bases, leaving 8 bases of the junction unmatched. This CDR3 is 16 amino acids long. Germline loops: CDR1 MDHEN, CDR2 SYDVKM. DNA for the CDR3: TGTGCCAGCAGTACCCAGGGGGCTTCAGGCAATCAGCCCCAGCATTTT. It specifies CASSTQGASGNQPQHF.

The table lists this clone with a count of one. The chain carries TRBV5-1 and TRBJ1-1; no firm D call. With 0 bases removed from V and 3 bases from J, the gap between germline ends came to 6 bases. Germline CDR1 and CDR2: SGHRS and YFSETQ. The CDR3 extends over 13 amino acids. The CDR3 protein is CASSLAQHTEAFF. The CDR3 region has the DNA TGCGCCAGCAGCTTGGCCCAACACACTGAAGCTTTCTTT.

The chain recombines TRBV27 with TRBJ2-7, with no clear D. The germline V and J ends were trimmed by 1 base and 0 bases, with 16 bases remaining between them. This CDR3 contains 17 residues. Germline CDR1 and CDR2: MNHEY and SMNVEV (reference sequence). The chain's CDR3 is CASSLFFAEGSSYEQYF. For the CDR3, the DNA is TGTGCCAGCAGTTTATTTTTCGCAGAAGGATCCTCCTACGAGCAGTACTTC.

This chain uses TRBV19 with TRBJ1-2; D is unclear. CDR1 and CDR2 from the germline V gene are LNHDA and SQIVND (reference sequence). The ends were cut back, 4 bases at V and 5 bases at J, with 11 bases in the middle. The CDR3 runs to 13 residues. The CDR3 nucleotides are TGTGCCAGTAGTAGCCAGGCCGGGTATGGCTACACCTTC. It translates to CASSSQAGYGYTF.

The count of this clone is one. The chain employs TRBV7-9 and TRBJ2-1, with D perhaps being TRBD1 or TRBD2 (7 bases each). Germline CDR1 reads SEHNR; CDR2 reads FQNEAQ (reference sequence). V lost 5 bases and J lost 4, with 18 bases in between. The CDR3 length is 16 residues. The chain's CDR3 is CASSIQGRGPYNEQFF. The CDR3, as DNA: TGTGCCAGCAGCATACAGGGGAGGGGGCCATACAATGAGCAGTTCTTC.

The CDR3 coding sequence is TGTGCCAGCAGCGTAGGTGGGGTCGATCCAAATGAGCAGTTCTTC. The encoded protein is CASSVGGVDPNEQFF. V usage is TRBV9 and J usage is TRBJ2-1; D not resolved. The CDR3 totals 15 residues. From germline, CDR1 is SGDLS and CDR2 YYNGEE. Trimming pared 0 bases from V and 7 bases from J, leaving 14 bases between.

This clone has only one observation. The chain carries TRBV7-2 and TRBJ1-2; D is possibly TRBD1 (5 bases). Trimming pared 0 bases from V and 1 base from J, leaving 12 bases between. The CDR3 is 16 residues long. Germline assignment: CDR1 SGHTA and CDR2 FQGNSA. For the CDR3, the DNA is TGTGCCAGCAGCTTAGCCGCCAGGGCCGATAACTATGGCTACACCTTC. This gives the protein CASSLAARADNYGYTF.

CDR3 nucleotides: TGCAGCGTTGAAGGGTGGGCAGGGGGCATAACGCAGTATTTT. Its translation is CSVEGWAGGITQYF. The chain has TRBV29-1 and TRBJ2-3; 8 nucleotides match TRBD1. The CDR3 is 14 residues long. The V gene end was trimmed by 1 base and the J gene end by 9 bases; junction bases not matched to a gene: 9. Germline loops: CDR1 SQVTM, CDR2 ANQGSEA.

This CDR3 is CASSVGLDTEAFF. The CDR3 nucleotides are TGTGCCAGCAGCGTAGGTTTGGACACTGAAGCTTTCTTT. The chain is built from TRBV9 and TRBJ1-1; D remains ambiguous. The CDR3 has 13 residues. Germline lookup yields CDR1 SGDLS and CDR2 YYNGEE. The V and J ends lost 0 bases and 3 bases respectively, with 6 bases between them. The complete variable domain, with remaining parts taken from reference TRBV9 and TRBJ1-1, reads DSGVTQTPKHLITATGQRVTLRCSPRSGDLSVYWYQQSLDQGLQFLIQYYNGEERAKGNILERFSAQQFPDLHSELNLSSLELGDSALYFCASSVGLDTEAFFGQGTRLTVV.

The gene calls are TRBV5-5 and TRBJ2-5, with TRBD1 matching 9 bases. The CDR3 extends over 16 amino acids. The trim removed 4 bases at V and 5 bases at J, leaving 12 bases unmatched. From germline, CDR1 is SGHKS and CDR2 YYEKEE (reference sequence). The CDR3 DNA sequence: TGTGCCAGCAGCGAAGGGACAGGGTGGTCGTTGGAGACCCAGTACTTC. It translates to CASSEGTGWSLETQYF.

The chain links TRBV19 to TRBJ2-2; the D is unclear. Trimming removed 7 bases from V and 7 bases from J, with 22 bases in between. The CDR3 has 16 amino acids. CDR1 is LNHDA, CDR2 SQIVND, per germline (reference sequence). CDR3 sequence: CASTRKVSGTNGELFF. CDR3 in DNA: TGTGCCAGTACCCGGAAGGTGTCGGGCACTAACGGGGAGCTGTTTTTT.

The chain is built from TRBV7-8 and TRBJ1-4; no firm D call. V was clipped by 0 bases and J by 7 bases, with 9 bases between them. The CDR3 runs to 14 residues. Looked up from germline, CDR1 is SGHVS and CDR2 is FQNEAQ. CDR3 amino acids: CASSLAPVREKLFF. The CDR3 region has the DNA TGTGCCAGCAGCTTAGCGCCGGTCCGTGAAAAACTGTTTTTT. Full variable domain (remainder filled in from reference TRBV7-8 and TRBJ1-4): GAGVSQSPRYKVAKRGQDVALRCDPISGHVSLFWYQQALGQGPEFLTYFQNEAQLDKSGLPSDRFFAERPEGSVSTLKIQRTQQEDSAVYLCASSLAPVREKLFFGSGTQLSVL.

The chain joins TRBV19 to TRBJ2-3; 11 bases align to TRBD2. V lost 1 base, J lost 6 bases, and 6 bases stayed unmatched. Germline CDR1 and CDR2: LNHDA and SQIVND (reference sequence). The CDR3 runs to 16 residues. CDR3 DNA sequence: TGTGCCAGTAGTATAGTTAGCGGGAGGGCCCGGGATACGCAGTATTTT. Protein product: CASSIVSGRARDTQYF.

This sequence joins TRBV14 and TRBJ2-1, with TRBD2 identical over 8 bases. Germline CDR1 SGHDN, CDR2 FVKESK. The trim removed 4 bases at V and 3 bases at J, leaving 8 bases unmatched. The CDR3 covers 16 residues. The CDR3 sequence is CASSLRLARFYNEQFF. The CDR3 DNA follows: TGTGCCAGCAGCCTCAGACTAGCGAGATTCTACAATGAGCAGTTCTTC.